Presented here are 14 T cell receptor beta chains from one specimen sequenced in a study of cytomegalovirus exposure and HLA in healthy donors (dated by TCRdb to about 2017). Libraries were prepared through the immunoSEQ multiplex PCR assay. A mixture of 60 forward primers for TCR Vbeta segments and 13 reverse primers for TCR Jbeta segments was used in the multiplex PCR. The table was pulled from immuneACCESS by TCRdb, which kept in-frame rearrangements only. Such tables lose some clones; where checked, under half of the loss comes from unresolved V genes, and the rest has no known cause. Across this sample there are 150,000 to 200,000 clones, with around three quarters seen only once. Jointly, the top ten make up under 2% of the sample. Sequencing was carried out using PBMCs. These receptors were collected from a man aged 25 to 40 in good health and CMV-seronegative.

The chain combines TRBV7-9 with TRBJ1-1; possible D gene TRBD1, 6 bases. Trimming took 1 base from V and 4 from J, leaving 13 bases between them. Looked up from germline, CDR1 is SEHNR and CDR2 is FQNEAQ (reference sequence). This CDR3 has 15 amino acids. The CDR3 DNA follows: TGTGCCAGCAGCTTAGTGGTAGGGGGTGGCACTGAAGCTTTCTTT. It translates to CASSLVVGGGTEAFF.

This chain links TRBV5-1 with TRBJ2-7; 11 bases map to TRBD2. This CDR3 is 15 amino acids long. Trimming cost V 3 bases and J 4 bases; bases outside gene matches: 6. CDR1 and CDR2 from the germline V gene are SGHRS and YFSETQ. The CDR3 is CASSSSLAGGYEQYF. CDR3 bases: TGCGCCAGCAGCTCATCTCTAGCGGGAGGTTACGAGCAGTACTTC.

This rearrangement joins TRBV7-9 to TRBJ2-7; 9 bases fit TRBD2. The J segment lost 4 bases and the V segment lost 10 bases, leaving 5 bases of the junction unmatched. This CDR3 region has 12 residues. CDR1 is SEHNR, CDR2 FQNEAQ, per germline (reference sequence). CDR3 protein: CATNSGSYEQYF. The CDR3 nucleotides read TGTGCCACCAATAGCGGGAGTTACGAGCAGTACTTC.

The V call is TRBV16, the J call TRBJ1-6; TRBD1 aligns across 7 bases. The V and J ends lost 0 bases and 14 bases, in that order; junction bases with no gene match: 13. The CDR3 extends over 16 amino acids. Germline V CDR1 and CDR2: KGHSY, FQNENV. CDR3 bases: TGTGCCAGCAGCCAATCGATCGGGACAGAGCGTCCGGCCCTCCACTTT. This sequence encodes CASSQSIGTERPALHF.

This sequence joins TRBV19 and TRBJ2-1; TRBD1 matches 7 bases. Per the germline V gene, CDR1 is LNHDA and CDR2 is SQIVND (reference sequence). The CDR3 is made up of 16 amino acids. V shed 5 bases, J shed 5 bases, and the junction held 12 bases outside the gene matches. This chain's CDR3 is CASSGTDLAINNEQFF. The DNA of the CDR3 is TGTGCCAGTAGTGGGACAGACCTCGCAATTAACAATGAGCAGTTCTTC.

In nucleotides, the CDR3 is TGTGCCAGCAGCTTACAGGGGCGGCACACTGAAGCTTTCTTT. Its protein product is CASSLQGRHTEAFF. The J gene is TRBJ1-1, the V gene TRBV11-2; tentative D call: TRBD1 (6 bases). There are 14 residues in the CDR3. V was trimmed by 2 bases and J by 3 bases, leaving 10 bases between them. Germline V gene lookup returns CDR1 SGHAT and CDR2 FQNNGV.

This clone occurred once. The V and J genes are TRBV5-1 and TRBJ2-2, with TRBD1 matching 7 bases. CDR3 length: 14 residues. Germline CDR1 reads SGHRS; CDR2 reads YFSETQ. After removal of 0 bases from V and 6 bases from J, the junction contained 2 bases not matched to a gene. As DNA, the CDR3 is TGCGCCAGCAGCTTGGGGACAGGCCCCGGGGAGCTGTTTTTT. Protein product: CASSLGTGPGELFF.

This clone occurred a few times. The chain combines TRBV5-5 with TRBJ2-7; 9 nucleotides line up with TRBD1. V gave up 3 bases and J gave up 3 bases; unmatched junction bases: 7. The V gene's germline CDR1 is SGHKS and CDR2 YYEKEE (reference sequence). The CDR3 extends over 15 amino acids. This CDR3 reads CASSSTGTGNYEQYF. CDR3 bases: TGTGCCAGCAGCTCTACTGGGACAGGGAACTACGAGCAGTACTTC.

This clone was seen only once. The chain links TRBV5-4 to TRBJ2-1, with TRBD2 matching over 7 bases. The CDR3 loop spans 16 amino acids. Losses at the gene ends were 4 bases for V and 1 base for J; bases not matched to a gene: 8. Germline V CDR1 and CDR2: SGHNT, YYREEE (reference sequence). CDR3 bases: TGTGCCAGCAGCCTGGGAGGGCCACTTTCCTACAATGAGCAGTTCTTC. Protein sequence: CASSLGGPLSYNEQFF.

The chain joins TRBV7-9 to TRBJ1-2; no clear D gene. The V gene lost 5 bases and the J gene lost 2 bases, with 12 bases spanning the gap. Germline CDR1 is SEHNR and CDR2 is FQNEAQ (reference sequence). CDR3 size: 14 residues. CDR3 bases: TGTGCCAGCAGCCCCCGAGGATCAAACTATGGCTACACCTTC. Translated: CASSPRGSNYGYTF.

This clone has just a few counts. The genes are TRBV2 and TRBJ1-5; perhaps TRBD1 as D (5 bases). The CDR3 has 15 residues. Trimming cost V 3 bases and J 0 bases, with 9 bases left between them. Germline CDR1 and CDR2: SNHLY and FYNNEI. CDR3 loop: CASSDLGHSNQPQHF. In nucleotides, the CDR3 is TGTGCCAGCAGTGATTTGGGGCATAGCAATCAGCCCCAGCATTTT. Full variable domain (missing parts from reference TRBV2 and TRBJ1-5): EPEVTQTPSHQVTQMGQEVILRCVPISNHLYFYWYRQILGQKVEFLVSFYNNEISEKSEIFDDQFSVERPDGSNFTLKIRSTKLEDSAMYFCASSDLGHSNQPQHFGDGTRLSIL.

This chain connects TRBV11-2 to TRBJ2-7, with D possibly TRBD1 on 5 matching bases. The CDR3 has 12 residues. V was shortened by 3 bases and J by 4 bases, with 7 bases between the two germline ends. The germline V gene encodes CDR1 SGHAT and CDR2 FQNNGV. This CDR3 is CASSFRVYEQYF. The CDR3 region has the DNA TGTGCCAGCAGCTTCAGGGTGTACGAGCAGTACTTC.

V usage is TRBV5-1 and J usage is TRBJ2-7; tentatively, D is TRBD2 (5 bases). This CDR3 is built from 16 residues. The germline CDR1 and CDR2 sequences are SGHRS and YFSETQ. V shed 0 bases and J shed 0 bases, with 13 bases lying between them. CDR3 protein: CASSLEPGTNSYEQYF. Here the CDR3 DNA reads TGCGCCAGCAGCTTGGAACCGGGAACCAACTCCTACGAGCAGTACTTC.

With regard to this clone: In the same sample, other DNA sequences code for this CDR3. The V gene is TRBV4-1, the J gene TRBJ2-7; the match to TRBD2 covers 12 bases. The CDR3 loop spans 15 amino acids. The germline V gene encodes CDR1 MGHRA and CDR2 YSYEKL. The ends lost 1 base at V and 4 bases at J; junction bases unmatched: 2. The CDR3 DNA follows: TGCGCCAGCAGCCAAGGACTAGCGGGAGTTTACGAGCAGTACTTC. Encoded protein: CASSQGLAGVYEQYF.